Below are 19 T cell receptor beta chains sequenced from a single sample in a study of T cells in localized non-small cell lung cancer. TCRdb keeps only in-frame clones here, not all; method: immunoSEQ multiplex PCR. Of about 59,000 clones listed, roughly 90% were seen once; the top ten hold nearly 2%. The sequencing here drew on peripheral blood, taken before any cancer treatment. Receptors originate from a woman between 40 and 69 years old with stage I lung adenocarcinoma.

The chain uses TRBV19 and TRBJ2-7; D is undetermined. Deletions cut 4 bases from V and 7 bases from J, with 8 bases between. Germline values: CDR1 LNHDA, CDR2 SQIVND (reference sequence). This CDR3 has 11 amino acids. CDR3 region: CASSTPGEQYF. The CDR3 DNA sequence: TGTGCCAGTAGTACACCTGGGGAGCAGTACTTC. The full variable domain, in which reference TRBV19 and TRBJ2-7 provide the parts outside the CDR3, is DGGITQSPKYLFRKEGQNVTLSCEQNLNHDAMYWYRQDPGQGLRLIYYSQIVNDFQKGDIAEGYSVSREKKESFPLTVTSAQKNPTAFYLCASSTPGEQYFGPGTRLTVT.

The CDR3 is CSVLRGSYNEQFF. Here the CDR3 DNA reads TGCAGCGTTCTCAGGGGCTCCTACAATGAGCAGTTCTTC. This chain joins TRBV29-1 and TRBJ2-1; maybe TRBD1 (6 bases). Germline V CDR1 and CDR2: SQVTM, ANQGSEA. The CDR3 length is 13 residues. V lost 5 bases to trimming and J lost 0 bases, with 8 bases between them.

This clone has just one count. The rearrangement links TRBV18 to TRBJ2-2; maybe TRBD2 (6 bases). V dropped 5 bases and J dropped 8 bases, with 15 bases sitting between them. Germline loops: CDR1 KGHSH, CDR2 LQKENI. This CDR3 spans 14 amino acids. This CDR3 is CASSADGTAGELFF. CDR3 bases: TGTGCCAGCTCAGCCGACGGGACTGCAGGGGAGCTGTTTTTT.

V is TRBV28 and J is TRBJ2-5; 10 bases are a match to TRBD1. This CDR3 comprises 15 residues. The V gene end was trimmed by 5 bases and the J gene end by 5 bases; junction bases not matched to a gene: 8. Germline CDR1 is MDHEN and CDR2 is SYDVKM. CDR3 sequence reads: CASSPPGQGRETQYF. The CDR3 nucleotides are TGTGCCAGCAGTCCACCGGGACAGGGGAGGGAGACCCAGTACTTC.

The chain joins TRBV5-4 to TRBJ1-2; D is unclear. The CDR3 has 14 residues. The ends were cut back, 0 bases at V and 3 bases at J, with 9 bases in the middle. Looked up from germline, CDR1 is SGHNT and CDR2 is YYREEE (reference sequence). The CDR3 DNA is TGTGCCAGCAGCTTGGAGGCTGAGTACTATGGCTACACCTTC. Amino acids: CASSLEAEYYGYTF.

This sequence joins TRBV5-5 and TRBJ2-3; 15 bases map to TRBD2. The CDR3 spans 18 residues. The V and J ends lost 2 bases and 1 base, in that order; junction bases with no gene match: 5. Germline lookup yields CDR1 SGHKS and CDR2 YYEKEE (reference sequence). The chain's CDR3 is CASSFGTSGGLGTDTQYF. CDR3 nucleotide sequence: TGTGCCAGCAGCTTTGGGACTAGCGGGGGGCTCGGCACAGATACGCAGTATTTT.

The chain is built from TRBV6-5 and TRBJ1-1; D is unresolved. From germline, CDR1 is MNHEY and CDR2 SVGAGI. The CDR3 runs to 13 residues. V was clipped by 1 base and J by 1 base, with 4 bases between them. CDR3 region: CASSYLGNTEAFF. The CDR3 bases are TGTGCCAGCAGTTACTTGGGGAACACTGAAGCTTTCTTT.

CDR3 nucleotide sequence: TGTGCCTGGATGCCCGGAGGACAGGCGAACACTGAAGCTTTCTTT. Translating it yields CAWMPGGQANTEAFF. The chain combines TRBV30 with TRBJ1-1; TRBD1 matches at 7 bases. The CDR3 runs to 15 residues. The trim removed 4 bases at V and 1 base at J, leaving 9 bases unmatched. Germline V gene data show CDR1 as GTSNPN and CDR2 as SVGIG (reference sequence).

The chain is built from TRBV27 and TRBJ2-1, with D possibly matching TRBD2 (5 bases). The germline V gene encodes CDR1 MNHEY and CDR2 SMNVEV (reference sequence). The V and J ends lost 4 bases and 9 bases respectively, with 7 bases between them. The CDR3 has 11 residues. CDR3 sequence (DNA): TGTGCCAGCAGTTCAGGAGGTGAGCAGTTCTTC. Protein product: CASSSGGEQFF.

The J gene is TRBJ2-2, the V gene TRBV2; D is unresolved. CDR3 length equals 15 residues. The ends were cut back, 2 bases at V and 6 bases at J, with 13 bases in the middle. From germline, CDR1 is SNHLY and CDR2 FYNNEI. CDR3 sequence: CASSESHSTSGELFF. CDR3 sequence (DNA): TGTGCCAGCAGTGAATCCCACAGCACTTCCGGGGAGCTGTTTTTT.

This clone was counted once. V and J are TRBV18 and TRBJ1-4; D may be TRBD1 (6 bases). Germline CDR1 KGHSH, CDR2 LQKENI. V gave up 3 bases and J gave up 4 bases, with 9 bases separating them. The CDR3 contains 14 residues. As DNA, the CDR3 is TGTGCCAGCTCACCGGACAGCGGTAATGAAAAACTGTTTTTT. It encodes CASSPDSGNEKLFF.

This clone was observed a few times. The chain couples TRBV10-1 to TRBJ1-2, with D perhaps TRBD1 (5 bases). V lost 6 bases and J 4 bases, leaving 12 bases between the germline ends. Germline assignment: CDR1 WNHNN and CDR2 SYGVQD (reference sequence). The CDR3 has 13 residues. CDR3 bases: TGCGCCAGCAGCGCAGACAGAGGCTATGGCTACACCTTC. Its translation is CASSADRGYGYTF.

The DNA for the CDR3 is TGTGCCTGGACCAGGGGAGCGTATGCTTTCTTT. This encodes CAWTRGAYAFF. The chain links TRBV30 to TRBJ1-1; tentatively, D is TRBD1 (6 bases). The CDR3 is made up of 11 amino acids. Between the trimmed V and J ends, which lost 4 bases and 11 bases, there was a span of 14 bases. The germline V gene encodes CDR1 GTSNPN and CDR2 SVGIG (reference sequence).

The CDR3 here is CASSLFLTVEKLFF. The CDR3, as DNA: TGTGCCAGCAGTTTATTTTTGACAGTTGAAAAACTGTTTTTT. The J gene is TRBJ1-4, the V gene TRBV28; D is perhaps TRBD1 (5 bases). V was clipped by 1 base and J by 7 bases, with 10 bases between them. Looked up from germline, CDR1 is MDHEN and CDR2 is SYDVKM. The CDR3 extends over 14 amino acids.

The chain links TRBV5-6 to TRBJ2-6, with D unclear. This CDR3 has 14 amino acids. Trimming cost V 2 bases and J 4 bases, with 7 bases left between them. The germline gives CDR1 SGHDT, CDR2 YYEEEE. The CDR3 here is CASSFWAGANVLTF. CDR3 in DNA: TGTGCCAGCAGCTTCTGGGCGGGGGCCAACGTCCTGACTTTC.

The rearrangement uses TRBV7-2 and TRBJ2-7; TRBD1 matches 7 bases. This CDR3 is 16 amino acids long. The V and J ends lost 1 base and 1 base, in that order; junction bases with no gene match: 7. CDR1 is SGHTA, CDR2 FQGNSA, per germline. The CDR3 protein is CASSLGAGTASYEQYF. Here the CDR3 DNA reads TGTGCCAGCAGCTTAGGTGCCGGGACAGCTTCCTACGAGCAGTACTTC.

The chain recombines TRBV28 with TRBJ2-1; 7 bases fit TRBD2. J was trimmed by 9 bases and V by 2 bases; bases with no gene match: 7. Germline lookup yields CDR1 MDHEN and CDR2 SYDVKM. The length of the CDR3 is 14 residues. CDR3 nucleotides: TGTGCCAGCAGTTTAACTAGCGTCGCGGGTGAGCAGTTCTTC. Translating it yields CASSLTSVAGEQFF.

The V gene is TRBV14, the J gene TRBJ1-1; TRBD1 matches 8 bases. Per the germline V gene, CDR1 is SGHDN and CDR2 is FVKESK. J was trimmed by 4 bases and V by 3 bases; bases with no gene match: 4. CDR3 length: 14 amino acids. In DNA form, the CDR3 reads TGTGCCAGCAGCCAGGGACAGGTCAGCACTGAAGCTTTCTTT. Protein sequence: CASSQGQVSTEAFF.

The chain couples TRBV7-6 to TRBJ1-1, with D maybe TRBD1 (5 bases). The CDR3 is made up of 14 amino acids. V was cut by 5 bases and J by 1 base, with 11 bases left in between. Germline-derived CDR1 and CDR2 are SGHVS and FNYEAQ. The CDR3 DNA sequence: TGTGCCAGCAGCCCACGGGGCGAGAACACTGAAGCTTTCTTT. This sequence encodes CASSPRGENTEAFF.